These T cell receptor beta chains were read from a single sample in a study of blood T cell repertoires in COVID-19. The protocol was immunoSEQ multiplex PCR, while the TCRdb copy is restricted to in-frame clones and leaves out a portion. The repertoire holds tens of thousands of clones, with 78% as singletons. The sequenced sample was peripheral blood. Source of these receptors: a human donor in a cohort sampled during active COVID-19. CDR3s include the opening cysteine and the closing phenylalanine or tryptophan. Fields, in order: CDR3 DNA, CDR3 protein, D gene, clone size, J gene, V gene. D genes are given only for firm matches. The size entry is marked missing in some rows and otherwise reads once, few, many or a size class.

CDR3 DNA: TGTGCCAGCAGCTTTCTAAGTCTGAGCGGCAATGAGCAGTTCTTC
CDR3 protein: CASSFLSLSGNEQFF
D gene: .
clone size: .
J gene: TRBJ2-1
V gene: TRBV11-3

CDR3 DNA: TGTGCCAGCAGCCCGTTTCCGGGGGGGCCCGGCGAGCAGTACTTC
CDR3 protein: CASSPFPGGPGEQYF
D gene: TRBD2
clone size: .
J gene: TRBJ2-7
V gene: TRBV5-4

CDR3 DNA: TGTGCCAGCAGCGGGGGAGGCGGGAATACGCAGTATTTT
CDR3 protein: CASSGGGGNTQYF
D gene: .
clone size: .
J gene: TRBJ2-3
V gene: TRBV12-3/TRBV12-4

CDR3 DNA: TGTGCCAGCAGTGAACCCGGGAGGTTTGAGCAGTTCTTC
CDR3 protein: CASSEPGRFEQFF
D gene: TRBD2
clone size: .
J gene: TRBJ2-1
V gene: TRBV6-1

CDR3 DNA: TGTGCCACCAGTGCGACAGTTAACACTGAAGCTTTCTTT
CDR3 protein: CATSATVNTEAFF
D gene: .
clone size: .
J gene: TRBJ1-1
V gene: TRBV24-1

CDR3 DNA: TGTGCCAGCAGTGTCACAGGAACCACTGAAGCTTTCTTT
CDR3 protein: CASSVTGTTEAFF
D gene: .
clone size: .
J gene: TRBJ1-1
V gene: TRBV6-6

CDR3 DNA: TGCAGCGTTGTAGACAGTTCCTATGGCTACACCTTC
CDR3 protein: CSVVDSSYGYTF
D gene: .
clone size: .
J gene: TRBJ1-2
V gene: TRBV29-1

CDR3 DNA: TGTGCCAGCAGCCCGACCCGGGGGGCCAACACCGGGGAGCTGTTTTTT
CDR3 protein: CASSPTRGANTGELFF
D gene: .
clone size: once
J gene: TRBJ2-2
V gene: TRBV11-3

CDR3 DNA: TGTGCCAGCAGTAGGACAGGGACAGATACGCAGTATTTT
CDR3 protein: CASSRTGTDTQYF
D gene: TRBD1
clone size: .
J gene: TRBJ2-3
V gene: TRBV6-2/TRBV6-3

CDR3 DNA: TGTGCCAGCAGCCTATGGTCGGGCCAGGGGCGCCGTGCAGATACGCAGTATTTT
CDR3 protein: CASSLWSGQGRRADTQYF
D gene: .
clone size: .
J gene: TRBJ2-3
V gene: TRBV7-6

CDR3 DNA: TGTGCCAGCAGTTCCGGGACAGGGGCCAAAAACATTCAGTACTTC
CDR3 protein: CASSSGTGAKNIQYF
D gene: TRBD1
clone size: .
J gene: TRBJ2-4
V gene: TRBV6-5

CDR3 DNA: TGCGCCAGCAGCTTAACCGGGACTAGCGGCACAGATACGCAGTATTTT
CDR3 protein: CASSLTGTSGTDTQYF
D gene: TRBD2
clone size: .
J gene: TRBJ2-3
V gene: TRBV5-1

CDR3 DNA: TGTGCCAGCAGCCGGGACAGGGCAATCTATGGCTACACCTTC
CDR3 protein: CASSRDRAIYGYTF
D gene: TRBD1
clone size: .
J gene: TRBJ1-2
V gene: TRBV27

CDR3 DNA: TGTGCCAGCAGCTTAACACAGTATAATTCACCCCTCCACTTT
CDR3 protein: CASSLTQYNSPLHF
D gene: .
clone size: few
J gene: TRBJ1-6
V gene: TRBV11-2

CDR3 DNA: TGTGCCAGCAGTCCCGGACAGGGGGTGAACACTGAAGCTTTCTTT
CDR3 protein: CASSPGQGVNTEAFF
D gene: TRBD1
clone size: once
J gene: TRBJ1-1
V gene: TRBV6-5

CDR3 DNA: TGTGCCAGCAGTTTTTCCGGGAGTCCCAATCAGCCCCAGCATTTT
CDR3 protein: CASSFSGSPNQPQHF
D gene: .
clone size: .
J gene: TRBJ1-5
V gene: TRBV27

CDR3 DNA: TGTGCCAGCAGCCCTTCGGCCAGGGAAGACCAAGAGACCCAGTACTTC
CDR3 protein: CASSPSAREDQETQYF
D gene: .
clone size: .
J gene: TRBJ2-5
V gene: TRBV5-4

CDR3 DNA: TGTGCCAGCAGCTTGGTCCGGGGTTATGAGCAGTTCTTC
CDR3 protein: CASSLVRGYEQFF
D gene: .
clone size: .
J gene: TRBJ2-1
V gene: TRBV5-5

CDR3 DNA: TGTGCCAGCAGTTCACAGGGACGCTTCAACTATGGCTACACCTTC
CDR3 protein: CASSSQGRFNYGYTF
D gene: .
clone size: .
J gene: TRBJ1-2
V gene: TRBV6-5

CDR3 DNA: TGCAGCGTTGAAAGGGGCTGGGATCAGAACACTGAAGCTTTCTTT
CDR3 protein: CSVERGWDQNTEAFF
D gene: .
clone size: .
J gene: TRBJ1-1
V gene: TRBV29-1

CDR3 DNA: TGTGCCAGCAGCCGTCGACTAGCGTTGTCCTACAATGAGCAGTTCTTC
CDR3 protein: CASSRRLALSYNEQFF
D gene: TRBD2
clone size: .
J gene: TRBJ2-1
V gene: TRBV7-9

CDR3 DNA: TGTGCCAGCAGTTCCTCTTTGGACAGGGCTCAGATCTTC
CDR3 protein: CASSSSLDRAQIF
D gene: TRBD1
clone size: .
J gene: TRBJ2-7
V gene: TRBV12-3/TRBV12-4

CDR3 DNA: TGTGCCAGCAGCTCTGGACAGGTGGGATCACCCCTCCACTTT
CDR3 protein: CASSSGQVGSPLHF
D gene: TRBD1
clone size: .
J gene: TRBJ1-6
V gene: TRBV13

CDR3 DNA: TGCGCCAGCAGCTCGTGGGGGACTCAGAACACTGAAGCTTTCTTT
CDR3 protein: CASSSWGTQNTEAFF
D gene: .
clone size: .
J gene: TRBJ1-1
V gene: TRBV5-1

CDR3 DNA: TGTGCCAGCAGCTTGGGACTAGCGGGGAATGAGCAGTTCTTC
CDR3 protein: CASSLGLAGNEQFF
D gene: TRBD2
clone size: .
J gene: TRBJ2-1
V gene: TRBV7-6

CDR3 DNA: TGCGCCAGCAGCCAAGAGGTAGCGGGGTCATACACCGGGGAGCTGTTTTTT
CDR3 protein: CASSQEVAGSYTGELFF
D gene: TRBD2
clone size: .
J gene: TRBJ2-2
V gene: TRBV4-1

CDR3 DNA: TGTGCCAGCAGCCCGATCTCAGGGGGCTCTAATGAAAAACTGTTTTTT
CDR3 protein: CASSPISGGSNEKLFF
D gene: TRBD1
clone size: .
J gene: TRBJ1-4
V gene: TRBV28

CDR3 DNA: TGTGCCAGCAGCTCCCTAGCGATCCCCACAGATACGCAGTATTTT
CDR3 protein: CASSSLAIPTDTQYF
D gene: .
clone size: once
J gene: TRBJ2-3
V gene: TRBV7-6

CDR3 DNA: TGTGCCAGCAGTCCAGGTATTGAAGCTTTCTTT
CDR3 protein: CASSPGIEAFF
D gene: .
clone size: .
J gene: TRBJ1-1
V gene: TRBV4-2

CDR3 DNA: TGTGCCAGCAGCCAAAACGGAGTTAACTATGGCTACACCTTC
CDR3 protein: CASSQNGVNYGYTF
D gene: .
clone size: .
J gene: TRBJ1-2
V gene: TRBV3-1/TRBV3-2

CDR3 DNA: TGCGCCAGCAGACATGGGGAGACTGAAGCTTTCTTT
CDR3 protein: CASRHGETEAFF
D gene: .
clone size: .
J gene: TRBJ1-1
V gene: TRBV4-1

CDR3 DNA: TGTGCCAGCAGCTTATCCCGGACAGATGAGCAGTTCTTC
CDR3 protein: CASSLSRTDEQFF
D gene: .
clone size: .
J gene: TRBJ2-1
V gene: TRBV7-9

CDR3 DNA: TGTGCCATCAGTGACCCCGCGGGTACCGGCTACACCTTC
CDR3 protein: CAISDPAGTGYTF
D gene: .
clone size: .
J gene: TRBJ1-2
V gene: TRBV10-3

CDR3 DNA: TGTGCCAGCAGTGATCTCCGTGGGCTAGCGGGAGACAGTGAGCAGTTCTTC
CDR3 protein: CASSDLRGLAGDSEQFF
D gene: TRBD2
clone size: .
J gene: TRBJ2-1
V gene: TRBV25-1

CDR3 DNA: TGTGCCAGTAGTTACGGGGGATCCGACTATGGCTACACCTTC
CDR3 protein: CASSYGGSDYGYTF
D gene: .
clone size: few
J gene: TRBJ1-2
V gene: TRBV19

CDR3 DNA: TGTGCCAGCAGCCCACTGGAGCGGGGGGGCACAGATACGCAGTATTTT
CDR3 protein: CASSPLERGGTDTQYF
D gene: TRBD2
clone size: .
J gene: TRBJ2-3
V gene: TRBV7-8

CDR3 DNA: TGTGCCAGCAGCTTAGATGGACAGGGGACCGGTGGTTACGAAAAACTGTTTTTT
CDR3 protein: CASSLDGQGTGGYEKLFF
D gene: TRBD1
clone size: .
J gene: TRBJ1-4
V gene: TRBV7-9

CDR3 DNA: TGTGCCAGTAGTTATTCCGCCACCAGGGAGCAGTTCTTC
CDR3 protein: CASSYSATREQFF
D gene: .
clone size: .
J gene: TRBJ2-1
V gene: TRBV6-5

CDR3 DNA: TGTGCCAGCCAACCGGGACAGAACTATGGCTACACCTTC
CDR3 protein: CASQPGQNYGYTF
D gene: TRBD1
clone size: few
J gene: TRBJ1-2
V gene: TRBV6-5

CDR3 DNA: TGCGCCAGCAGCCGAGAACGGTGGTTCGAGCAGTACTTC
CDR3 protein: CASSRERWFEQYF
D gene: .
clone size: .
J gene: TRBJ2-7
V gene: TRBV4-1

CDR3 DNA: TGTGCCAGCAGCAAAGATCAGGGGGCGACTGAAGCTTTCTTT
CDR3 protein: CASSKDQGATEAFF
D gene: .
clone size: .
J gene: TRBJ1-1
V gene: TRBV21-1